This TCR beta chain came from a study of technical replicates of blood from a handful of donors. Method: immunoSEQ multiplex PCR; TCRdb's copy keeps in-frame clones and lacks some. The repertoire holds 60,000 to 65,000 clones, with approximately 86% as singletons. V lost 0 bases and J lost 0, with 9 bases in between. The CDR3 length is 15 residues. CDR1 SGDLS and CDR2 YYNGEE come from the germline V gene. The source of this sequence is a human donor in good health. Some clones in this sample may be carry-over from other donors' samples. The J gene is TRBJ2-5, the V gene TRBV9; D call uncertain. The sequencing sample was made of PBMCs. CDR3 protein: CASSVGRLYQETQYF. The CDR3 DNA sequence: TGTGCCAGCAGCGTAGGGCGGTTGTACCAAGAGACCCAGTACTTC.